This TCR beta chain is from a study of shared clonotypes between healthy human individuals (dated by TCRdb to about 2020). Regarding the research as a whole: The cohort comprised a couple of women and a few men aged 18 to 49 years. To estimate repertoire size and how much clonotype sharing occurs between individuals, the study deeply sequenced the blood TCR repertoires of five healthy adults. Per donor, three plates each were used for CD4 naive and CD4 memory, two for CD8 naive, and one for CD8 memory. Between about 0.8 and 9.5 billion PBMCs per donor were obtained by leukapheresis. Libraries were prepared and TCR repertoires were sequenced by different laboratories using diverse techniques, in order to increase sequencing depth and limit assay-specific biases.

Using the deep immunoSEQ assay, multiplex PCR amplified TCR CDR3 regions from genomic DNA. Extracted genomic DNA from each cell subset was distributed evenly across all wells of several immunoSEQ 96-well plates, and each plate was treated as a replicate. Each replicate PCR for sorted subsets received approximately 220 ng genomic DNA, equal to tens of thousands of T cell genomes. The purified libraries were quantified using a Qubit 3.0 fluorometer, sized with a Bioanalyzer 2100, and then quantified again using the KAPA Library Quantification kit. Every immunoSEQ 96-well plate was sequenced on a separate single-read 150-cycle Illumina NextSeq 550 flow cell. Per the authors' processing: Because the immunoSEQ output included only junctional sequences and no quality scores, the filtering could not be the same as the filtering used for full-length reads. Sequences were annotated with PyIR, a Python wrapper for IgBLAST v1.9, using IMGT germline references to assign V/J genes and CDR3. Any read was removed if the V/J assignment was weak (E-value above 1e-6), the CDR3 was missing, or the read contained stop codons, out-of-frame junctions, or ambiguous translated residues. V3J clonotypes were defined by identical inferred V gene, J gene, and CDR3 amino acid sequence. Percentage overlap between repertoires was computed as shared unique clonotypes divided by the size of the smaller repertoire. RTK rarefaction, the Chao1 estimator, and Recon v2.1 estimates of unobserved clonotypes were used to assess repertoire richness. Generation probabilities were computed with OLGA for all TCRbeta clonotypes obtained by the gDNA method from several donors. As stored in TCRdb, this immuneACCESS dataset retains in-frame rearrangements with V and J assigned. A fraction of the clones does not appear; measured against another copy, unresolved V genes explain less than half of the discrepancy, and the remainder lacks a known reason. That table gives V, J and clone size, and the DNA gave D and trimming. This sample is represented by a few million clones; 85% to 95% of them were singletons. Less than 2% of the sample comes from the top ten.

CD8 naive samples were obtained by positive selection for CCR7 among CD45RO-negative cells, yielding a CD45RA+CCR7+ population from which TemRA cells were excluded. The donors were healthy, HIV-negative adults who had no recently reported acute infections or vaccinations. All donors were Caucasian adults living in Nashville, Tennessee, USA. Blood was collected by leukapheresis, and PBMCs were isolated by Ficoll-Histopaque density gradient centrifugation and then cryopreserved in liquid nitrogen vapor phase. Analytical flow cytometry was used to check the purity and quantity of every magnetically sorted T cell population. Each sorted fraction had its genomic DNA isolated and then quantified by UV absorbance on a Nanodrop 2000c. Paper-wide results and their limitations: Naive subsets generally had larger estimated clonotype richness than memory subsets. Sampling was restricted to blood, and TCR repertoires in tissues likely differ from the TCR repertoires found in blood. Clonotypes shared by all four sorted-subset donors showed higher generation probabilities than non-shared clonotypes. Pairwise subsampling indicated that sequencing depth was expected to affect the degree of clonotype sharing among donors. Sharing across a few donors was observed for around 5% of naive CD4, less than 4% of naive CD8, roughly 2.3% of memory CD4, and approximately 0.41% of memory CD8 clonotypes. Because the study included only a small number of donors, the genetic and exposure-history diversity represented was limited. Even with the large sequencing depth, rarefaction of the sorted-subset datasets indicated that sequencing was incomplete.

Concerning this clone: Its antigen remains unidentified. Per-base quality was not reported, and no clone a single base away is much larger than it.

The germline V gene (reference sequence) yields SEHNR for CDR1 and FQNEAQ for CDR2. V is pared back by 5 bases and J by 4 bases, with 9 bases lying between the germline termini. The CDR3, cysteine through phenylalanine, is 13 amino acids long. The entry retains the CDR3 DNA only, 39 bases that are in frame from base 1. The TCR comes from a man aged 18 to 30 in good health. Some clones in this sample may be carry-over from other donors' samples. Material for sequencing was naive CD8+ T cells from PBMCs. The cell subset or site label on this specimen signifies: CD45RA+CCR7+. In this chain, TRBV7-9 is recombined with TRBJ2-1; the D gene identity is not certain. The DNA is as follows: TGTGCCAGCAGCCCGGCGATATACAATGAGCAGTTCTTC. Its product reads: CASSPAIYNEQFF.